A selection of T cell receptor beta chains follows, all from one sample in a study of control samples from healthy donors and cancer patients. TCRdb's copy holds only in-frame clones and misses some; the assay was immunoSEQ multiplex PCR. This sample has about 130,000 clones, with 90% to 95% found just once. Sequenced material: PBMCs. The receptor set was obtained from a man in his sixties with colorectal cancer. The CDR3 runs from the conserved cysteine through the conserved F or W. D genes are given only for firm matches. Expanded clones are given a class, and other clones once, few, many or no size at all.

CDR3 DNA | CDR3 protein | J gene | D gene | clone size | V gene
TGTGCCAGCTCACTGGGGACAGCCACAGATACGCAGTATTTT | CASSLGTATDTQYF | TRBJ2-3 | TRBD1 | once | TRBV18
TGTGCCTCGCTTGGACAGGATCAAGAGACCCAGTACTTC | CASLGQDQETQYF | TRBJ2-5 | TRBD1 | NA | TRBV12-3/TRBV12-4
TGTGCCAGCAGCTTGAGCGGGACAGGGACCCCAGAGACCCAGTACTTC | CASSLSGTGTPETQYF | TRBJ2-5 | TRBD1 | NA | TRBV5-8
TGCGCCAGCAGCCAAGAGTCTTTGGGTGGCTACACCTTC | CASSQESLGGYTF | TRBJ1-2 | NA | NA | TRBV4-1
TGTGCCAGCAGCCCTCAGGGCGCCGGGGATACGCAGTATTTT | CASSPQGAGDTQYF | TRBJ2-3 | NA | NA | TRBV5-4
TGTGCCATTCAATCCGGGACAGGGGATGAAAAACTGTTTTTT | CAIQSGTGDEKLFF | TRBJ1-4 | TRBD1 | NA | TRBV10-3
TGCGCCAGCAGCTTTAAGGGGTCGGGTGAGCAGTTCTTC | CASSFKGSGEQFF | TRBJ2-1 | NA | NA | TRBV5-1
TGTGCCAGCAGTTTAGTCCCCCCGCGGGACACTGAAGCTTTCTTT | CASSLVPPRDTEAFF | TRBJ1-1 | NA | NA | TRBV28
TGCAGCGTACGACAGGGACCTCGTGGCTACACCTTC | CSVRQGPRGYTF | TRBJ1-2 | TRBD1 | NA | TRBV29-1
TGTGCCGGGGCCCGAGGGGAGGACACTGAAGCTTTCTTT | CAGARGEDTEAFF | TRBJ1-1 | NA | NA | TRBV30
TGTGCCAGCAGTGAAACGTGGGGGGAGCAGTTCTTC | CASSETWGEQFF | TRBJ2-1 | NA | once | TRBV6-1
TGTGCCAGCAGCCAAGTGGGAAATCAGCCCCAGCATTTT | CASSQVGNQPQHF | TRBJ1-5 | NA | NA | TRBV3-1/TRBV3-2
TGCGCCAGCAGCTCGACCCCCGCGAACATGAACACTGAAGCTTTCTTT | CASSSTPANMNTEAFF | TRBJ1-1 | NA | NA | TRBV5-1
TGTGCCAGCAGCTTCGACCCAAACACCGGGGAGCTGTTTTTT | CASSFDPNTGELFF | TRBJ2-2 | NA | NA | TRBV11-2
TGTGCCAGCAACCCCCCGGGAACAAAAACGTCTGGCTACACCTTC | CASNPPGTKTSGYTF | TRBJ1-2 | NA | NA | TRBV6-5
TGTGCCAGCACCGGGACTTTCCGCTCTGGGGCCAACGTCCTGACTTTC | CASTGTFRSGANVLTF | TRBJ2-6 | NA | NA | TRBV2
TGCGCCAGCAGCCAAGGGCGACAGGGGAATTCACCCCTCCACTTT | CASSQGRQGNSPLHF | TRBJ1-6 | TRBD1 | NA | TRBV4-1
TGTGCCAGCAGTGTCGTTGGTGAGAAGCAGTTCTTC | CASSVVGEKQFF | TRBJ2-1 | NA | NA | TRBV6-4
TGCAGTGCTTGGGCTGGAAACACCATATATTTT | CSAWAGNTIYF | TRBJ1-3 | NA | NA | TRBV20-1
TGTGCCACCGTAAAAGGGACAGATATCTACGAGCAGTACTTC | CATVKGTDIYEQYF | TRBJ2-7 | TRBD1 | NA | TRBV28
TGTGCCATTGGCTCGGACGGAACTAGCACAGATACGCAGTATTTT | CAIGSDGTSTDTQYF | TRBJ2-3 | NA | NA | TRBV10-3
TGTGCCAGCAGCCCCCAGGGGCCCCGGTTGGATGAGCAGTTCTTC | CASSPQGPRLDEQFF | TRBJ2-1 | NA | NA | TRBV5-6
TGTGCCTACGGAAGGGTAAAGAACACTGAAGCTTTCTTT | CAYGRVKNTEAFF | TRBJ1-1 | NA | NA | TRBV12-3/TRBV12-4